This T cell receptor (beta chain) was sequenced for a study of T-cell memory formation after mild COVID-19. The wider study: For the most part, TCR clusters were specific to one donor.

This clonotype has a handful of counts. Each CDR3 protein is one row after TCRdb ran MiXCR on the 5' RACE reads. This sample has roughly 250,000 distinct CDR3 sequences, with about a sixth found just once. Germline-derived CDR1 and CDR2 are MNHEY and SVGEGT. Trimming took 0 bases from V and 1 from J, leaving 16 bases between them. This CDR3 has 17 amino acids. V gene TRBV6-2 or TRBV6-3 combines with J gene TRBJ2-7; weak D call: TRBD1 (7 bases). The TCR sequence derives from a man younger than 35 who had mild COVID-19 (a few samples of this study predate the infection). Cell type and time point are not known. The sequenced sample consisted of PBMCs or a T cell subset sorted from them (not recorded which). The CDR3 sequence: CASSYSRSGGSSYEQYF. The CDR3 DNA reads TGTGCCAGCAGTTACTCGAGATCAGGGGGGTCATCCTACGAGCAGTACTTC.